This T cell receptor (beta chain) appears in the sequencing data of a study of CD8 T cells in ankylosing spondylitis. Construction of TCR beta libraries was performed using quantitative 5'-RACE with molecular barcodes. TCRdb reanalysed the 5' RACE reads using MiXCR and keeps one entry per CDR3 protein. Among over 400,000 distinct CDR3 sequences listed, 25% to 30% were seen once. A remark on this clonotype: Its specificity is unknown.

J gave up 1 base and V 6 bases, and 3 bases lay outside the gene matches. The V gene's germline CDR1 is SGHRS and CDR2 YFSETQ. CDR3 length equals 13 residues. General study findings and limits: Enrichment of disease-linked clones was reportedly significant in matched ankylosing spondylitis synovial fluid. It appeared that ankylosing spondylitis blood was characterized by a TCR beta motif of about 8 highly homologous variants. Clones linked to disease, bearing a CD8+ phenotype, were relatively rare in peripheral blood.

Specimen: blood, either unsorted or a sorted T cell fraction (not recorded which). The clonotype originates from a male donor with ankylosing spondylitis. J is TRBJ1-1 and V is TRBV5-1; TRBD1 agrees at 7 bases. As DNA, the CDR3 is TGCGCCAGCAACCAGGGGGGGAACACTGAAGCTTTCTTT. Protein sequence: CASNQGGNTEAFF.